The next 10 T cell receptor beta chains were all read from a single sample in a study of CD8 T cell repertoires and HIV-1 epitope variants. The assay was immunoSEQ multiplex PCR, and TCRdb's table has in-frame clones only and misses some. The table includes thousands of clones, approximately 60% detected once. Antigen specificity for these receptors is unknown. What was sequenced was cultured CD8+ T cells derived from PBMCs. The receptors stem from a male donor with HIV.

The chain joins TRBV4-3 to TRBJ2-5; perhaps TRBD2 as D (5 bases). V lost 3 bases to trimming and J lost 5 bases, with 16 bases between them. This CDR3 is 15 amino acids long. Germline V CDR1 and CDR2: LGHNA, YSLEER. CDR3: CASSQDVQRGETQYF. The CDR3 DNA reads TGCGCCAGCAGCCAGGATGTCCAGAGAGGGGAGACCCAGTACTTC.

The DNA of the CDR3 is TGTGCCAGCAGTGTATCCTCCGGGACGGTGTCCTACGAGCAGTACTTC. It specifies CASSVSSGTVSYEQYF. The chain is built from TRBV13 and TRBJ2-7; D is tentatively TRBD1 or TRBD2 (5 bases each). Trimming shortened V by 6 bases and J by 1 base, and 19 bases separated the two germline ends. This CDR3 spans 16 amino acids. Germline V gene lookup returns CDR1 PRHDT and CDR2 FYEKMQ (reference sequence).

The chain joins TRBV29-1 to TRBJ2-7; 7 bases match TRBD2. The CDR3 length is 13 residues. The V gene end was trimmed by 8 bases and the J gene end by 2 bases; junction bases not matched to a gene: 9. The V gene's germline CDR1 is SQVTM and CDR2 ANQGSEA. For the CDR3, the DNA is TGCAGCTTCGGGGAGGGGTCACCCTACGAGCAGTACTTC. Its translation: CSFGEGSPYEQYF.

V is TRBV19 and J is TRBJ2-7; 7 nucleotides line up with TRBD1. J was trimmed by 3 bases and V by 6 bases; bases with no gene match: 11. The CDR3 runs to 15 residues. Germline V gene lookup returns CDR1 LNHDA and CDR2 SQIVND (reference sequence). The CDR3 reads CASSPGTASYYEQYF. The DNA for the CDR3 is TGTGCCAGTAGCCCAGGGACAGCTTCTTACTACGAGCAGTACTTC. The whole variable domain, remainder taken from reference TRBV19 and TRBJ2-7, is DGGITQSPKYLFRKEGQNVTLSCEQNLNHDAMYWYRQDPGQGLRLIYYSQIVNDFQKGDIAEGYSVSREKKESFPLTVTSAQKNPTAFYLCASSPGTASYYEQYFGPGTRLTVT.

The rearrangement joins TRBV12-5 to TRBJ2-1; D is unresolved. This CDR3 has 16 residues. The germline gives CDR1 LGHNT, CDR2 FRNRAP. Trimming shortened V by 0 bases and J by 0 bases, and 9 bases separated the two germline ends. For the CDR3, the DNA is TGTGCTAGTGGTTTGGTACTGGGGAACTCCTACAATGAGCAGTTCTTC. It codes for CASGLVLGNSYNEQFF.

The rearrangement links TRBV7-8 to TRBJ2-5; D call uncertain. Trimming took off 5 bases at V and 5 bases at J, with 15 bases between the two ends. The CDR3 has 14 residues. Germline V gene lookup returns CDR1 SGHVS and CDR2 FQNEAQ. CDR3 in amino acids: CASSPRGPRETQYF. The CDR3 DNA sequence: TGTGCCAGCAGCCCCAGAGGCCCGCGGGAGACCCAGTACTTC.

The rearrangement links TRBV19 to TRBJ2-2; D is undetermined. Germline V gene sequence: CDR1 LNHDA, CDR2 SQIVND (reference sequence). This CDR3 comprises 11 residues. The V and J ends lost 5 bases and 3 bases respectively, with 1 base between them. CDR3 nucleotide sequence: TGTGCCAGTAGTCACACCGGGGAGCTGTTTTTT. Amino acids: CASSHTGELFF. The whole variable domain, filled in from reference TRBV19 and TRBJ2-2, reads DGGITQSPKYLFRKEGQNVTLSCEQNLNHDAMYWYRQDPGQGLRLIYYSQIVNDFQKGDIAEGYSVSREKKESFPLTVTSAQKNPTAFYLCASSHTGELFFGEGSRLTVL.

This clone turned up a few times. The chain is built from TRBV25-1 and TRBJ1-2; D remains ambiguous. Trimming stripped 8 bases from V and 0 bases from J, with 19 bases between. Germline lookup yields CDR1 MGHDK and CDR2 SYGVNS. The CDR3 runs 16 residues. The DNA for the CDR3 is TGTGCCAGCGGAGGTGAGGACCGATCCTCTAACTATGGCTACACCTTC. Translated, it gives CASGGEDRSSNYGYTF.

The V and J genes are TRBV10-1 and TRBJ2-1; the match to TRBD2 covers 11 bases. This CDR3 is 15 amino acids long. In germline, CDR1 is WNHNN, CDR2 SYGVQD (reference sequence). J lost 4 bases, V lost 6 bases, and 5 bases had no gene match. CDR3 sequence: CASSQGTSGYNEQFF. CDR3 coding DNA: TGCGCCAGCAGCCAAGGGACTAGCGGATACAATGAGCAGTTCTTC.

The rearrangement links TRBV5-4 to TRBJ1-6, with TRBD1 matching over 7 bases. V shed 0 bases and J 11 bases; nucleotides not matched to a gene: 5. In germline, CDR1 is SGHNT, CDR2 YYREEE (reference sequence). The CDR3 runs to 14 residues. The CDR3 coding sequence is TGTGCCAGCAGCTTGGGGAGGGGGCTAACACCCCTCCACTTT. Translation gives CASSLGRGLTPLHF.